Below, 26 T cell receptor beta chains from the same sample are listed, as sequenced in a study of response to subunit inactivated influenza vaccine. TCRdb re-called the RT-PCR reads through MiXCR, storing one row per CDR3 protein. The repertoire holds 800,000 to 1,000,000 distinct CDR3 sequences, with around 20% as singletons. Sequenced here: PBMCs from blood, sampled around 5 days after vaccination. These receptors were taken from a man aged 45-65 years who received an inactivated influenza vaccine.

Only a few counts were recorded for this clonotype. The chain carries TRBV12-3 or TRBV12-4 and TRBJ2-1, with a possible D match to TRBD1 (5 bases). V gave up 6 bases and J gave up 6 bases, with 15 bases separating them. The CDR3 has 14 residues. The CDR3 protein is CASRLIRESNEQFF. The CDR3 DNA reads as TGTGCCAGCAGGCTTATCAGGGAATCCAATGAGCAGTTCTTC.

V and J are TRBV3-1 and TRBJ1-2; D remains ambiguous. The CDR3 has 15 amino acids. Germline loops: CDR1 LGHDT, CDR2 YNNKEL (reference sequence). The V end was cut by 5 bases, the J end by 4 bases, with 17 bases between. CDR3 nucleotides: TGTGCCAGCAGCAACGTGGGTAGGGTGGGCTATGGCTACACCTTC. Translated: CASSNVGRVGYGYTF.

This clonotype was recorded a few times. V usage is TRBV10-3 and J usage is TRBJ2-7; 9 bases are shared with TRBD2. The ends lost 1 base at V and 7 bases at J; junction bases unmatched: 5. The CDR3 extends over 14 amino acids. The germline V gene encodes CDR1 ENHRY and CDR2 SYGVKD. CDR3 DNA: TGTGCCATCAGTGAGTTGGCTAGCGGGAAAGAGCAGTACTTC. It yields the protein CAISELASGKEQYF.

The chain combines TRBV7-8 with TRBJ1-1; no definite D call. Germline values: CDR1 SGHVS, CDR2 FQNEAQ. V lost 0 bases and J 10 bases, leaving 15 bases between the germline ends. This CDR3 is 14 amino acids long. DNA of the CDR3: TGTGCCAGCAGCTTAGCGACCCAGGCCATTCGAGCTTTCTTT. Translating gives CASSLATQAIRAFF. The complete variable domain, with remaining parts taken from reference TRBV7-8 and TRBJ1-1, reads GAGVSQSPRYKVAKRGQDVALRCDPISGHVSLFWYQQALGQGPEFLTYFQNEAQLDKSGLPSDRFFAERPEGSVSTLKIQRTQQEDSAVYLCASSLATQAIRAFFGQGTRLTVV.

CDR3 in DNA: TGCAGTGCTAGAGAAGGGACGGCAGGAGGTGAGCAGTTCTTC. Protein sequence: CSAREGTAGGEQFF. This chain links TRBV20-1 with TRBJ2-1; possibly TRBD1 or TRBD2 for D (5 bases each). CDR3 size: 14 residues. The germline V gene has CDR1 DFQATT and CDR2 SNEGSKA (reference sequence). The ends were cut back, 0 bases at V and 9 bases at J, with 15 bases in the middle.

The rearrangement links TRBV6-5 to TRBJ1-4; possibly TRBD1 for D (5 bases). The CDR3 runs 13 residues. V lost 2 bases and J lost 8, with 9 bases in between. Germline V CDR1 and CDR2: MNHEY, SVGAGI. The CDR3 nucleotides read TGTGCCAGCAGTTACGGGGGGAACGAAAAACTGTTTTTT. Translated, it gives CASSYGGNEKLFF.

In this sample, this clonotype turned up a few times. The rearrangement joins TRBV6-5 to TRBJ1-5; 9 bases agree with TRBD1. With 4 bases clipped from V and 3 bases from J, the junction kept 4 bases outside the gene matches. Looked up from germline, CDR1 is MNHEY and CDR2 is SVGAGI. The CDR3 consists of 15 residues. The CDR3 here is CASSFRTGDNQPQHF. The CDR3 DNA is TGTGCCAGCAGTTTCCGGACAGGGGACAATCAGCCCCAGCATTTT.

The chain combines TRBV6-1 with TRBJ1-6, with TRBD1 as a possible D gene (6 bases). The germline gives CDR1 MNHNS, CDR2 SASEGT. The CDR3 contains 17 residues. Between the trimmed V and J ends, which lost 8 bases and 0 bases, there was a span of 17 bases. The CDR3 DNA sequence: TGTGCCAGCTCAAGGGGGGTGGGGCGCTCCTATAATTCACCCCTCCACTTT. It translates to CASSRGVGRSYNSPLHF.

V is TRBV19 and J is TRBJ2-1; a possible D gene is TRBD2 (5 bases). Per the germline V gene, CDR1 is LNHDA and CDR2 is SQIVND (reference sequence). CDR3 length: 14 residues. Trimming shortened V by 7 bases and J by 4 bases, and 14 bases separated the two germline ends. The CDR3 sequence: CASIRGPGYNEQFF. CDR3 DNA sequence: TGTGCCAGTATTCGGGGTCCGGGATACAATGAGCAGTTCTTC.

This sequence joins TRBV7-9 and TRBJ2-1, with 7 nucleotides matching TRBD1. Trimming removed 7 bases from V and 3 bases from J; junction bases left unmatched: 6. The CDR3 loop spans 14 amino acids. Germline CDR1 SEHNR, CDR2 FQNEAQ (reference sequence). CDR3 region: CASILQGVYNEQFF. The DNA of the CDR3 is TGTGCCAGCATCCTTCAGGGGGTCTACAATGAGCAGTTCTTC. The full variable domain, its missing parts supplied by reference TRBV7-9 and TRBJ2-1, is DTGVSQNPRHKITKRGQNVTFRCDPISEHNRLYWYRQTLGQGPEFLTYFQNEAQLEKSRLLSDRFSAERPKGSFSTLEIQRTEQGDSAMYLCASILQGVYNEQFFGPGTRLTVL.

In its sample, this clonotype was seen many times. The chain joins TRBV7-2 to TRBJ1-2; D perhaps matches TRBD1 (5 bases). Trimming left V 7 bases short and J 2 bases short, with 8 bases between. The length of the CDR3 is 12 residues. In germline, CDR1 is SGHTA, CDR2 FQGNSA. The CDR3 region is CASTGQNYGYTF. In DNA, the CDR3 is TGTGCCAGCACCGGACAAAACTATGGCTACACCTTC.

There are a few counts of this clonotype. The chain combines TRBV15 with TRBJ2-3; D remains ambiguous. CDR1 and CDR2 from the germline V gene are LNHNV and YYDKDF (reference sequence). With 3 bases removed from V and 3 bases from J, the gap between germline ends came to 16 bases. CDR3 size: 16 residues. The CDR3, as DNA: TGTGCCACCAGCAGGAGCCGAGAGACGATTACAGATACGCAGTATTTT. Amino acids: CATSRSRETITDTQYF.

This clonotype was seen a handful of times. The DNA for the CDR3 is TGTGCCACCCGGGACAGGGAGACAGATACGCAGTATTTT. This translates into CATRDRETDTQYF. V is TRBV10-3 and J is TRBJ2-3; TRBD1 matches at 9 bases. CDR1 and CDR2 (germline): ENHRY, SYGVKD. With 10 bases clipped from V and 3 bases from J, the junction kept 5 bases outside the gene matches. This CDR3 contains 13 residues.

This clonotype was picked up a small number of times. The chain is built from TRBV5-8 and TRBJ2-7; D not resolved. In germline, CDR1 is SGHTS, CDR2 YDEGEE. V lost 2 bases and J lost 3, with 9 bases in between. This CDR3 region has 13 residues. CDR3 residues: CASSFDPDYEQYF. The DNA for the CDR3 is TGTGCCAGCAGCTTTGATCCGGACTACGAGCAGTACTTC.

The J gene is TRBJ2-7, the V gene TRBV5-1; 7 bases match TRBD2. The CDR3 contains 15 residues. V was clipped by 6 bases and J by 5 bases; unmatched bases: 14. Germline V gene lookup returns CDR1 SGHRS and CDR2 YFSETQ. CDR3 loop: CASTRSGLPSDEQYF. In nucleotides, the CDR3 is TGCGCCAGCACCAGATCGGGACTACCCAGCGACGAGCAGTACTTC.

This clonotype was counted only a few times. J is TRBJ1-1 and V is TRBV7-2; D is undetermined. Germline values: CDR1 SGHTA, CDR2 FQGNSA. Trimming left V 3 bases short and J 3 bases short, with 8 bases between. The length of the CDR3 is 13 residues. The CDR3 protein is CASSLVTYTEAFF. The CDR3 DNA follows: TGTGCCAGCAGCTTGGTTACGTACACTGAAGCTTTCTTT.

The chain combines TRBV29-1 with TRBJ2-5, with 8 bases that match TRBD2. CDR3 length: 14 residues. Germline V lookup: CDR1 SQVTM, CDR2 ANQGSEA. V lost 5 bases, J lost 3 bases, and 8 bases stayed unmatched. The CDR3 region is CSVNPPGGKETQYF. DNA of the CDR3: TGCAGCGTTAACCCCCCGGGAGGGAAAGAGACCCAGTACTTC.

This clonotype was seen repeatedly, ten times or more. This rearrangement joins TRBV20-1 to TRBJ2-3, with 8 nucleotides matching TRBD2. This CDR3 is built from 14 residues. J gave up 3 bases and V 4 bases, and 6 bases lay outside the gene matches. Germline V gene sequence: CDR1 DFQATT, CDR2 SNEGSKA (reference sequence). The CDR3 loop reads CSATSGRATDTQYF. The CDR3 DNA reads TGCAGTGCTACGAGCGGGAGAGCTACAGATACGCAGTATTTT.

The chain carries TRBV7-9 and TRBJ2-7; 12 bases are a match to TRBD1. The CDR3 loop spans 14 amino acids. CDR1 SEHNR and CDR2 FQNEAQ come from the germline V gene (reference sequence). After removal of 5 bases from V and 6 bases from J, the junction contained 5 bases not matched to a gene. The CDR3 reads CASSEGQGAIEQYF. CDR3 nucleotides: TGTGCCAGCAGCGAGGGACAGGGGGCGATCGAGCAGTACTTC.

This clonotype was detected only a few times. This may be a read error: a much more frequent sequence differs by one nucleotide. The rearrangement links TRBV6-2 or TRBV6-3 to TRBJ2-5; D is unresolved. Trimming took off 2 bases at V and 6 bases at J, with 4 bases between the two ends. This CDR3 has 11 residues. Germline V lookup: CDR1 MNHEY, CDR2 SVGEGT. CDR3: CASSYGQTQYF. CDR3 DNA: TGTGCCAGCAGTTACGGGCAGACCCAGTACTTC.

This chain uses TRBV7-2 with TRBJ2-3; tentatively, D is TRBD1 or TRBD2 (5 bases each). Germline V gene sequence: CDR1 SGHTA, CDR2 FQGNSA. V was cut by 8 bases and J by 2 bases, with 20 bases left in between. The CDR3 is made up of 16 amino acids. This CDR3 is CASLGTTTWYTDTQYF. In DNA, the CDR3 is TGTGCCAGCCTCGGGACCACAACTTGGTACACAGATACGCAGTATTTT. The whole variable domain, remainder taken from reference TRBV7-2 and TRBJ2-3, is GAGVSQSPSNKVTEKGKDVELRCDPISGHTALYWYRQSLGQGLEFLIYFQGNSAPDKSGLPSDRFSAERTGGSVSTLTIQRTQQEDSAVYLCASLGTTTWYTDTQYFGPGTRLTVL.

The chain recombines TRBV6-2 or TRBV6-3 with TRBJ2-5, with 14 bases that match TRBD2. The CDR3 length is 16 residues. Germline V gene data show CDR1 as MNHEY and CDR2 as SVGEGT. Trimming took 2 bases from V and 1 from J; bases not matched to a gene: 0. This CDR3 reads CASSYGTSGSQETQYF. In DNA form, the CDR3 reads TGTGCCAGCAGTTACGGGACTAGCGGGAGCCAAGAGACCCAGTACTTC.

This clonotype was seen a few times. This chain uses TRBV7-2 with TRBJ2-7; tentative D call: TRBD1 (6 bases). The germline CDR1 and CDR2 sequences are SGHTA and FQGNSA. The ends were cut back, 6 bases at V and 3 bases at J, with 15 bases in the middle. The CDR3 covers 14 residues. The CDR3 DNA reads TGTGCCAGCAGTTCCTTTATAGGGGGCTACGAGCAGTACTTC. Translation: CASSSFIGGYEQYF.

This clonotype was seen more than once but under ten times. The V call is TRBV2, the J call TRBJ2-4; D tentatively fits TRBD1 or TRBD2 (5 bases each). The CDR3 has 14 residues. V was trimmed by 6 bases and J by 9 bases, leaving 18 bases between them. Germline CDR1 and CDR2: SNHLY and FYNNEI. CDR3 in DNA: TGTGCCAGCAGCGCCCGGGGCAGCCTTAGCATTCAGTACTTC. It specifies CASSARGSLSIQYF.

The chain uses TRBV9 and TRBJ1-2; the D gene is possibly TRBD1 (5 bases). The germline V gene has CDR1 SGDLS and CDR2 YYNGEE. The CDR3 length is 15 residues. Trimming stripped 2 bases from V and 4 bases from J, with 15 bases between. CDR3 protein: CASSVSGAGSYGYTF. The CDR3 region has the DNA TGTGCCAGCAGCGTTTCCGGGGCAGGGAGCTATGGCTACACCTTC.

The chain uses TRBV27 and TRBJ1-2, with 8 bases identical to TRBD1. Germline CDR1 reads MNHEY; CDR2 reads SMNVEV (reference sequence). This CDR3 comprises 15 residues. Germline trimming cut 3 bases from V and 4 bases from J; bases unmatched to any gene: 7. The CDR3 nucleotides read TGTGCCAGCAGTTTTTCAGGGGGCGCGGGCTATGGCTACACCTTC. Its translation: CASSFSGGAGYGYTF.